One TCR beta chain is described in this entry. Its antigen is as yet unknown. Amplification of TCR alpha and beta CDR3 regions from RNA used iRepertoire nested multiplex PCR. TCRdb itself ran the multiplex PCR reads through MiXCR, one entry per CDR3 protein. The sample consists of roughly 350,000 distinct CDR3 sequences, roughly 41% of them appearing once. The data stem from a study of glioma-infiltrating T cells. As for the study in general: Blood libraries targeted roughly 4.5- to 11-fold coverage of 750,000 to 1,000,000 T cells.

The length of the CDR3 is 15 residues. Germline V gene sequence: CDR1 MNHNS, CDR2 SASEGT. V trimming: 2 bases; J trimming: 5 bases; junction bases outside the gene matches: 7. Notes on the study in general: Shared blood CDR3 signature motifs marked patients with low tissue-blood divergence. Non-neoplastic patients had below-expected tissue-blood divergence, while all gliomas exceeded expectation. CDR3 overlap between tissue and blood was very small.

This clonotype was sampled from a human donor with low-grade glioma or glioblastoma, undergoing nonglioma brain surgery, or in good health (not recorded which). The material sequenced was glioma tissue, nonneoplastic brain tissue, or PBMCs (not recorded which). The rearrangement joins TRBV6-1 to TRBJ2-5; 8 nucleotides match TRBD2. The CDR3: CASSEPAGERETQYF. Here the CDR3 DNA reads TGTGCCAGCAGTGAACCAGCGGGAGAGCGTGAGACCCAGTACTTC.